This T cell receptor (beta chain) was observed in a study of T cell changes during pregnancy in multiple sclerosis. Profiling relied on immunoSEQ multiplex PCR, and the TCRdb table lists in-frame clones only, not all of them. Of some 80,000 clones listed, about 93% are singletons. The V end was cut by 2 bases, the J end by 6 bases, with 16 bases between. From germline, CDR1 is KGHSH and CDR2 LQKENI. There are 16 residues in the CDR3. This sample comprised peripheral blood, obtained in the first trimester of pregnancy. The clonotype comes from a female donor with multiple sclerosis, enrolled in a pregnancy study. The rearrangement joins TRBV18 to TRBJ1-4, with a tentative D call TRBD1 (5 bases). CDR3 region: CASSPTRRGGDEKLFF. The CDR3 nucleotides read TGTGCCAGCTCACCAACTAGGCGGGGAGGGGATGAAAAACTGTTTTTT. The full variable domain, rest sourced from reference TRBV18 and TRBJ1-4, is NAGVMQNPRHLVRRRGQEARLRCSPMKGHSHVYWYRQLPEEGLKFMVYLQKENIIDESGMPKERFSAEFPKEGPSILRIQQVVRGDSAAYFCASSPTRRGGDEKLFFGSGTQLSVL.